Presented here are 10 T cell receptor beta chains from one specimen sequenced in a study of human T cells and chemical hapten exposure. This sample's time point: patch test 3, about 24 weeks after DPC sensitization. Treatment specified: therapeutic diphenylcyclopropenone sensitization with weekly scalp DPC. TCRdb reprocessed the RACE reads with MiXCR, giving one entry per CDR3 protein. The table includes under 130,000 distinct CDR3 sequences, nearly 35% detected once. The specimen was whole blood, collected in connection with sensitization to the hapten diphenylcyclopropenone (DPC). These receptors came from a middle-aged man with alopecia areata. Some clones in this sample may be carry-over from other donors' samples.

This chain uses TRBV29-1 with TRBJ2-6; D remains ambiguous. Germline values: CDR1 SQVTM, CDR2 ANQGSEA. This CDR3 has 15 amino acids. Trimming pared 1 base from V and 4 bases from J, leaving 11 bases between. CDR3 in amino acids: CSVEGLGGGANVLTF. DNA of the CDR3: TGCAGCGTTGAAGGTTTGGGTGGCGGGGCCAACGTCCTGACTTTC.

This clonotype has just a few counts. The chain employs TRBV6-2 or TRBV6-3 and TRBJ1-2; 7 positions agree with TRBD1. Germline V gene lookup returns CDR1 MNHEY and CDR2 SVGEGT. Trimming took 0 bases from V and 3 from J; bases not matched to a gene: 13. The CDR3 extends over 18 amino acids. The CDR3 region has the DNA TGTGCCAGCAGTTACTCGCTGACAGGGAGCCCGCAACACTATGGCTACACCTTC. This translates into CASSYSLTGSPQHYGYTF.

This CDR3 reads CASSKGTPRVTGELFF. The CDR3 DNA reads TGCGCCAGCAGCAAAGGGACACCCAGAGTCACCGGGGAGCTGTTTTTT. The chain is built from TRBV4-3 and TRBJ2-2, with D perhaps TRBD1 (6 bases). Trimming removed 5 bases from V and 4 bases from J, with 17 bases in between. The CDR3 has 16 residues. Germline V CDR1 and CDR2: LGHNA, YSLEER.

This clonotype occurred a few times. The chain uses TRBV6-5 and TRBJ2-3, with D hard to call. CDR1 is MNHEY, CDR2 SVGAGI, per germline. V lost 4 bases, J lost 0 bases, and 11 bases lay in between. The CDR3 has 15 amino acids. CDR3 coding DNA: TGTGCCAGCAGTTTCCTAGTTCCAAGCACAGATACGCAGTATTTT. Its protein product is CASSFLVPSTDTQYF.

This chain uses TRBV6-5 with TRBJ1-4, with 8 positions matching TRBD1. V shed 6 bases and J 7 bases; nucleotides not matched to a gene: 10. The CDR3 has 15 amino acids. Germline V gene data show CDR1 as MNHEY and CDR2 as SVGAGI. DNA of the CDR3: TGTGCCAGCAGACCCGGACAGGGAGAAGGTGAAAAACTGTTTTTT. This codes for CASRPGQGEGEKLFF.

The table lists this clonotype with a few counts. J is TRBJ2-2 and V is TRBV6-2 or TRBV6-3; no firm D call. The CDR3 totals 11 residues. CDR1 MNHEY and CDR2 SVGEGT come from the germline V gene. With 2 bases removed from V and 6 bases from J, the gap between germline ends came to 1 base. The CDR3 sequence: CASSYPGELFF. DNA of the CDR3: TGTGCCAGCAGTTACCCCGGGGAGCTGTTTTTT.

The V and J genes are TRBV20-1 and TRBJ2-5; D gene uncertain. Deletions cut 0 bases from V and 1 base from J, with 9 bases between. Germline V gives CDR1 DFQATT, CDR2 SNEGSKA (reference sequence). The CDR3 is 14 residues long. This CDR3 reads CSARELTTQETQYF. CDR3 DNA: TGCAGTGCTAGAGAGTTAACCACCCAAGAGACCCAGTACTTC.

CDR3 sequence reads: CSVLPGGLAGIKQFF. DNA for the CDR3: TGCAGCGTTCTGCCGGGGGGACTAGCGGGGATTAAGCAGTTCTTC. The chain carries TRBV29-1 and TRBJ2-1; 13 nucleotides agree with TRBD2. V was clipped by 5 bases and J by 11 bases; unmatched bases: 12. Looked up from germline, CDR1 is SQVTM and CDR2 is ANQGSEA. CDR3 length: 15 amino acids.

This clonotype has a handful of counts. The chain recombines TRBV11-3 with TRBJ2-1, with 8 bases that match TRBD2. Germline V lookup: CDR1 SGHNT, CDR2 YENEEA. This CDR3 is 15 amino acids long. V gave up 1 base and J gave up 9 bases; unmatched junction bases: 8. The CDR3 nucleotides are TGTGCCAGCAGCTTAGCCGGGACTAGAGACTTTGAGCAGTTCTTC. Encoded protein: CASSLAGTRDFEQFF. The full variable domain, its missing parts supplied by reference TRBV11-3 and TRBJ2-1, is EAGVVQSPRYKIIEKKQPVAFWCNPISGHNTLYWYLQNLGQGPELLIRYENEEAVDDSQLPKDRFSAERLKGVDSTLKIQPAELGDSAVYLCASSLAGTRDFEQFFGPGTRLTVL.

CDR3 region: CASSPGGRYEQYF. Written as DNA, the CDR3 is TGTGCCAGCAGCCCCGGGGGCAGGTACGAGCAGTACTTC. The V gene is TRBV14, the J gene TRBJ2-7; D may correspond to TRBD1 or TRBD2 (6 bases each). Trimming removed 4 bases from V and 4 bases from J, with 11 bases in between. CDR1 SGHDN and CDR2 FVKESK come from the germline V gene. The CDR3 sequence is 13 residues long.